These T cell receptor beta chains were read from a single sample in a study of T cells after yellow fever vaccination. In TCRdb, the 5' RACE reads were re-called with MiXCR into one record per CDR3 protein. This sample has hundreds of thousands of distinct CDR3 sequences, with 18% found just once. The sample here was PBMCs, taken before the yellow fever booster vaccination. These receptors originate from a man younger than 35 who received the YFV17D yellow fever vaccine. The CDR3 runs from the conserved cysteine through the conserved F or W. Fields, in order: D gene, J gene, clone size, V gene, CDR3 DNA, CDR3 protein. The D gene is left open where the match is weak. Only part of the rows carry a size: once, few, many, or a class if the clone is expanded.

TRBD2	TRBJ2-3	.	TRBV10-3	TGTGCCATCAGTGGGGGACTAGCGGGGAGGAAGACTCAATCCACTAGCACAGATACGCAGTATTTT	CAISGGLAGRKTQSTSTDTQYF
.	TRBJ2-1	many	TRBV4-3	TGCGCCAGCAGCCAAGATTCGGGGAATGAGCAGTTCTTC	CASSQDSGNEQFF
.	TRBJ2-3	.	TRBV7-9	TGTGCCAGCAGCGAGATTGGACGGGGCACAGATACGCAGTATTTT	CASSEIGRGTDTQYF
.	TRBJ1-2	.	TRBV7-9	TGTGCCAGCAGCTTTTTACCAACAAAAGGTGATGGCTACACCTTC	CASSFLPTKGDGYTF
.	TRBJ1-1	.	TRBV5-1	TGCGCCAGCAGCTTGGCCCTGGGTAGGTCTGAAGCTTTCTTT	CASSLALGRSEAFF
TRBD2	TRBJ2-2	.	TRBV30	TGTGCCTTATCTAGCGGGGACCTCACCGGGGAGCTGTTTTTT	CALSSGDLTGELFF
TRBD1	TRBJ2-5	.	TRBV7-6	TGTGCCAGCAGCTTAGCGAGGGGACAGGGAGAAAAAGAGACCCAGTACTTC	CASSLARGQGEKETQYF
TRBD1	TRBJ2-1	many	TRBV10-3	TGTGCCATCAGTGAGAGGGGACAGGGCCACAATGAGCAGTTCTTC	CAISERGQGHNEQFF
.	TRBJ2-1	few	TRBV6-2/TRBV6-3	TGTGCCAGCAGTCGCAGAGACGGGCAGGGAATCAATGAGCAGTTCTTC	CASSRRDGQGINEQFF
.	TRBJ2-3	few	TRBV25-1	TGTGCCAGCAGTGAAAACCTCAGGGTCAGGATAGGAACAGATACGCAGTATTTT	CASSENLRVRIGTDTQYF
TRBD2	TRBJ2-3	few	TRBV7-3	TGTGCCAGCAGCTTAACGGGACTAAGCACAGATACGCAGTATTTT	CASSLTGLSTDTQYF
TRBD2	TRBJ2-5	.	TRBV20-1	TGCAGTGCTAGAGGGCAGCGGGGTGAGACCCAGTACTTC	CSARGQRGETQYF
.	TRBJ2-3	many	TRBV20-1	TGCAGTGCTAGAGAGCGGGCTGAGTGGACAGATACGCAGTATTTT	CSARERAEWTDTQYF